The present entry profiles one T cell receptor (beta chain) with its context. This clone has a handful of counts. There is no known antigen for this receptor. The record has no base qualities; no much larger clone is one base away. This sample is part of a study of beta chain features in type 1 diabetes listed by TCRdb under 2018. Describing the broader study: No differences in mean age, gender distribution, total cell number or subset yield were found between patients and healthy donors. A total of about 100 million sorted cells were examined across all samples, and RNA yield correlated strongly with the number of cells per subset. In the study, recently diagnosed type 1 diabetes patients and matched healthy donors were compared on the TCRB repertoires of their sorted circulating CD4+ T cell subsets. Whereas all 30 or so donors provided naive and central memory subsets, regulatory and stem cell-like memory subsets were isolated from just 8 patients and about 8 healthy donors.

Beyond this particular receptor, the publication reports: Because cDNA was sequenced instead of genomic DNA, highly expressing activated cells could be over-represented, though the groups showed no difference in activation or CD3 levels. At VDJ recombination sites, patients with type 1 diabetes made fewer insertions and deleted more nucleotides, a pattern implying thymic rearrangement abnormalities. Naive, central memory and regulatory TCRB repertoires appeared to be more similar among patients than among healthy donors. PCR may preferentially amplify shorter templates, but because patient and control samples were amplified and corrected together, any resulting skew would affect both groups equally. Because small numbers of individuals were included in the HLA sub-analyses, any influence of HLA type on TCRB rearrangement was left unresolved. Type 1 diabetes patients showed a moderate but significant shortening of TCRB CDR3 length in all four CD4+ subsets.

Each donor gave one peripheral blood draw, averaging approximately 120 mL, which was collected into heparinised tubes. A BD FACSAria II was used to sort naive, central memory, regulatory and stem cell-like memory CD4+ T cells with a panel that included CD45RO, CCR7, CD25, CD127, CD95 and CD27. Every sorted population had a purity above 95%. PBMCs were isolated immediately by Lymphoprep density gradient centrifugation and stained directly without culture. So that batch effects would be minimized, each experiment stained and sorted samples in pairs, pairing one healthy donor with one patient. All of the isolated RNA was reverse transcribed with the High Capacity cDNA Reverse Transcription Kit, so expressed TCRB transcripts were sequenced. Deep immunoSEQ sequencing was performed on naive, central memory and regulatory T cell samples, with an average of around 3.5 million total reads per sample. After sorted cells were lysed in RLT buffer, RNA was extracted with DNase-treated RNeasy Micro or Mini kits, with the choice depending on cell number. Each cell subset was processed on its own to prevent cross-contamination, while patient and healthy donor samples were processed together. The immunoSEQ multiplex PCR was used to amplify TCRB sequences from cDNA, generating 87-bp fragments that spanned the CDR3 region. The amplicons were sequenced using the Illumina HiSeq platform. For the original study's pipeline: PCR bias was corrected computationally using synthetic template baselines, and reads within Hamming distance 2 were collapsed, with unmergeable singletons discarded. Reads were aligned against IMGT to assign V, D and J genes, CDR3 length and insertions or deletions at six rearrangement sites. Within each subset, clonotype counts were normalized to sorted cell number, after which true diversity and Gini coefficients were computed with the tcR R package. The overlap coefficient, calculated on TCRB nucleotide sequences, was used to measure repertoire sharing. Out-of-frame TCRB sequences from naive cells were analyzed as a proxy for the pre-selection repertoire. TCRdb carries this immuneACCESS record with in-frame sequences only. Its versions omit some clonotypes, under half of them owing to an unresolved V gene in the studies checked, with the rest unexplained. V, J and clone size are those of that table, while D and trimming were read from the DNA. This sample comprises about 650,000 clones, around an eighth of them detected only once. The top ten hold 0.095% to 0.15% of the sample.

Reading from cysteine to phenylalanine, the CDR3 counts 14 amino acids. Only the CDR3 DNA is retained, 42 bases long and in frame from the first base. In the germline V gene, CDR1 corresponds to SGDLS and CDR2 to YYNGEE. V loses 3 bases of germline sequence and J loses 5 bases, and the interval between the two ends is 14 bases. The chain is encoded by TRBV9 joined to TRBJ1-2; the D gene assignment is ambiguous. The sample taken for sequencing was naive CD4+ T cells from blood. The cell subset or site label, as the study defines it: true naive CD4+ T cells. The clonotype was recovered from a young man with type 1 diabetes. The nucleotides read TGTGCCAGCAGCGCTGTCAGAAGTCCGTATGGCTACACCTTC. Its protein reads: CASSAVRSPYGYTF.